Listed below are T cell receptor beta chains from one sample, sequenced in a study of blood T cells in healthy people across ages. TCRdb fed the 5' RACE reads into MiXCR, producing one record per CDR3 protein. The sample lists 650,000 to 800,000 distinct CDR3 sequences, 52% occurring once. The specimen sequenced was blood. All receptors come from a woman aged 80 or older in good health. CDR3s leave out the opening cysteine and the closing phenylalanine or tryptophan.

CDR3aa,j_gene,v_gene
ASSESRGTADNSPLH,TRBJ1-6,TRBV25-1
ASSYTGGWNGYT,TRBJ1-2,TRBV12-3/TRBV12-4
ASTRPDLYEQY,TRBJ2-7,TRBV4-3
ASRTGLAGGYNEQF,TRBJ2-1,TRBV11-2
ASSLLGATVGTGELF,TRBJ2-2,TRBV11-2
SVDVNADTEAF,TRBJ1-1,TRBV29-1
ASSPRLGPAQETQY,TRBJ2-5,TRBV4-1
ASSLAVGSYEQY,TRBJ2-7,TRBV7-2
SVEKGSSYNEQF,TRBJ2-1,TRBV29-1
ASSYDRNTDTQY,TRBJ2-3,TRBV5-1
ASSTSMDLDEQF,TRBJ2-1,TRBV6-1
ASSKLNEQY,TRBJ2-7,TRBV6-2/TRBV6-3
ASSYSIRTDGYT,TRBJ1-2,TRBV6-5
ASSPQRLNTEAF,TRBJ1-1,TRBV5-1
ASSEWDRENSPLH,TRBJ1-6,TRBV25-1
ASSERHYEQY,TRBJ2-7,TRBV2
ASGPESQY,TRBJ2-5,TRBV28
AGSLQVASQNYEQY,TRBJ2-7,TRBV14
ASSMGLLGANTGELF,TRBJ2-2,TRBV5-1
AWRRRNEQY,TRBJ2-7,TRBV30
ASSSHGTSGSREQY,TRBJ2-3,TRBV12-3/TRBV12-4
ASSQKAVLHFNEQF,TRBJ2-1,TRBV14
ASSSQGTNYGYT,TRBJ1-2,TRBV12-3/TRBV12-4
ASSLGLPSSYNEQF,TRBJ2-1,TRBV5-1
ASSRPSTGREETQY,TRBJ2-5,TRBV6-6
ASSRGLGGYSYEQY,TRBJ2-7,TRBV5-1
ASSRTVNYEQY,.,TRBV14
ASSPLGVTEAF,TRBJ1-1,TRBV4-1
ASSPNKGGARDTQY,TRBJ2-3,TRBV7-7
ASSKVPAGEQETQY,TRBJ2-5,TRBV7-2
ASSHLQGGGAEAF,TRBJ1-1,TRBV4-3
SAGHQDTQY,TRBJ2-3,TRBV29-1
ASSLSWESGYGYT,TRBJ1-2,TRBV7-3
ATSRTWGDRAGDIQY,TRBJ2-4,TRBV15
ASSPPRGSGAGANVLT,TRBJ2-6,TRBV7-3
SVRDRVETQY,TRBJ2-5,TRBV29-1
AITTGGVGDTQY,TRBJ2-3,TRBV5-1
ASSLFGGAVNEQF,TRBJ2-1,TRBV7-9
SALSNNEQY,.,TRBV20-1
SAGDRSSYEQY,TRBJ2-7,TRBV20-1
ATLRTDLYEQY,TRBJ2-7,TRBV2
ASTTGSVGYT,TRBJ1-2,TRBV6-5
ASSPGTEKLF,TRBJ1-4,TRBV12-3/TRBV12-4
ASSSSGDGYGYT,TRBJ1-2,TRBV28
ASSYSTVDTQY,TRBJ2-3,TRBV6-5
SALPLGPSGNTIY,TRBJ1-3,TRBV20-1